This T cell receptor (beta chain) derives from a study of T cell repertoires in cytomegalovirus infection. Study-level background: Public TCR beta signature analysis indicated the presence of both CMV infection and matching HLA type.

This clonotype was detected a few times. Its antigen remains unidentified. Trimming stripped 4 bases from V and 0 bases from J, with 12 bases between. The CDR3 is 15 amino acids. Per germline, CDR1 MNHEY and CDR2 SVGEGT. Using its own MiXCR run on the reads, TCRdb lists one record per CDR3 protein. This sample has more than 150,000 distinct CDR3 sequences, with under 30% found just once. Study outcomes and limitations: Summed frequency of shared TCR beta families picked out CMV carriers who also had the relevant HLA.

The chain has TRBV6-2 or TRBV6-3 and TRBJ1-2; D uncertain. Material: PBMCs. This TCR came from a human donor in good health (CMV status not recorded). Some clones in this sample may be carry-over from other donors' samples. The CDR3 here is CASSSPQQSNYGYTF. The CDR3 DNA follows: TGTGCCAGCAGTTCTCCGCAGCAATCTAACTATGGCTACACCTTC.